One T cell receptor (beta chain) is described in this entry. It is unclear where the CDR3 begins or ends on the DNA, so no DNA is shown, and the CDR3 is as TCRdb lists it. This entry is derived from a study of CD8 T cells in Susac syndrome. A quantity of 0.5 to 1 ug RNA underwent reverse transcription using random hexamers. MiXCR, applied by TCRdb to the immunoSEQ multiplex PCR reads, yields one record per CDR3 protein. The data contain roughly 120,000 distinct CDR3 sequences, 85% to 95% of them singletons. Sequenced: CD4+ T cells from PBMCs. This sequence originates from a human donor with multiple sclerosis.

CDR3 sequence: CASSSSGRTDTQYF. V is TRBV28 and J is TRBJ2-3. Germline CDR1 is MDHEN and CDR2 is SYDVKM. The CDR3 extends over 14 residues, inclusive of both ends.